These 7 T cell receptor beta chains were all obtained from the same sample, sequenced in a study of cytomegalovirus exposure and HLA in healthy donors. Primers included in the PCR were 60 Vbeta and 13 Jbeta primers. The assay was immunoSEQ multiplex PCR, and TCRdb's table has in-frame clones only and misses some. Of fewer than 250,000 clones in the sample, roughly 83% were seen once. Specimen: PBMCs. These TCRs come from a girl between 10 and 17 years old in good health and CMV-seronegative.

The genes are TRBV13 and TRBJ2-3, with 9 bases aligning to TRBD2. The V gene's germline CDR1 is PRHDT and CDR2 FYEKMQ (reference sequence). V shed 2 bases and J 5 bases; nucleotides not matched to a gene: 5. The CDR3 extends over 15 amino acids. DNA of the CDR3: TGTGCCAGCAGCTTAAAGCGGGGGGTTGGAGATACGCAGTATTTT. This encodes CASSLKRGVGDTQYF.

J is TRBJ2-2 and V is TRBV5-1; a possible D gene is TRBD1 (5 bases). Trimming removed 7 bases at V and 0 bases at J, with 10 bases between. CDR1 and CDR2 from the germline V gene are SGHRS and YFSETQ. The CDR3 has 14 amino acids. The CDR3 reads CASQQAPNTGELFF. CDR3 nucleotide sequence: TGCGCCAGCCAACAGGCCCCGAACACCGGGGAGCTGTTTTTT.

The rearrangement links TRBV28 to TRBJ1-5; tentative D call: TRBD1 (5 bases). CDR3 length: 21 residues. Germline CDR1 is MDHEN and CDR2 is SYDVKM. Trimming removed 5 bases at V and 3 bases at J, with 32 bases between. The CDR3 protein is CASSTLPKVQRVGAFNQPQHF. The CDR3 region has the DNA TGTGCCAGCAGTACCCTACCTAAGGTACAGCGGGTAGGGGCTTTCAATCAGCCCCAGCATTTT.

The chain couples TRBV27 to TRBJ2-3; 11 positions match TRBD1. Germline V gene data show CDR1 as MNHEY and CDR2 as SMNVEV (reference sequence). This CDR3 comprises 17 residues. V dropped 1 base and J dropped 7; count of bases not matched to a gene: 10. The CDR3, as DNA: TGTGCCAGCAGTTTATTTTTCCGGACAGGGGGCTCAAATACGCAGTATTTT. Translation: CASSLFFRTGGSNTQYF.

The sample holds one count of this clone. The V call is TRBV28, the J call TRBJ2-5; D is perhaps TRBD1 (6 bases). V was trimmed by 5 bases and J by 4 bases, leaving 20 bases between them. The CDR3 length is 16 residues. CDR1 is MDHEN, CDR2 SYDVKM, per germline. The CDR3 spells CASSVATGISPETQYF. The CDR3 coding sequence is TGTGCCAGCAGTGTTGCGACAGGTATCTCTCCAGAGACCCAGTACTTC.

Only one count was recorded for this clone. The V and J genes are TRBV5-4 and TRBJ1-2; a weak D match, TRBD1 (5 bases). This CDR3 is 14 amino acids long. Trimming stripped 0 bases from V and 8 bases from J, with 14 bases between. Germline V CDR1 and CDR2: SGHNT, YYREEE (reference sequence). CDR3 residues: CASSLARGEGGYTF. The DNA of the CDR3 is TGTGCCAGCAGCTTGGCCCGGGGGGAGGGCGGCTACACCTTC. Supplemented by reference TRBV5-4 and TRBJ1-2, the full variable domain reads ETGVTQSPTHLIKTRGQQVTLRCSSQSGHNTVSWYQQALGQGPQFIFQYYREEENGRGNFPPRFSGLQFPNYSSELNVNALELDDSALYLCASSLARGEGGYTFGSGTRLTVV.

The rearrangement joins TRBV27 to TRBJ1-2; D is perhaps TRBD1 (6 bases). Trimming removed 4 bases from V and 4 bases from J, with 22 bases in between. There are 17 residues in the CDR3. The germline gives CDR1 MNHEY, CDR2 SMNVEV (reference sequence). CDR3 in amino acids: CASSSGEGKGGSYGYTF. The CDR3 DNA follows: TGTGCCAGCAGTTCAGGGGAGGGTAAAGGGGGTTCCTATGGCTACACCTTC.